The source of this TCR beta chain is a study of human T cells and chemical hapten exposure. Study-wide background: Chiefly female patients presented with alopecia areata, totalis or universalis. Study-wide points: Each of the donors had alopecia, so their immune responses may not resemble those of healthy people.

Germline V CDR1 and CDR2: PRHDT, FYEKMQ (reference sequence). V gave up 3 bases and J gave up 10 bases, with 15 bases separating them. The CDR3 has 13 residues. MiXCR, run by TCRdb on the RACE reads, gives a single entry per CDR3 protein. The top ten hold 1.3% of the sample, which has approximately 89,000 distinct CDR3 sequences, 6.5% to 8.5% seen once. Time point here: patch test 2, 6 weeks after DPC sensitization. Indicated treatment: therapeutic diphenylcyclopropenone sensitization with weekly scalp DPC. Unfractionated whole blood was the source of the extracted total RNA. This clonotype has a count of ten or more. Its target is not known.

The genes are TRBV13 and TRBJ1-1; possibly TRBD1 for D (6 bases). This material consisted of whole blood, taken in connection with sensitization to the hapten diphenylcyclopropenone (DPC). This receptor was taken from a woman in her 30s with alopecia areata. Some clones in this sample may be carry-over from other donors' samples. The CDR3 nucleotides read TGTGCCAGCAGCTTGGACAGATTGTCGGGAGCTTTCTTT. It is translated as CASSLDRLSGAFF.